Listed below are T cell receptor beta chains from one sample, sequenced in a study of Graves' ophthalmopathy and Graves' hyperthyroidism. Via MiXCR, TCRdb re-called the multiplex PCR reads, giving one row per CDR3 protein. This sample carries fewer than 250,000 distinct CDR3 sequences, around 30% of them seen once, and the ten largest clones take 9.1%. The sequenced material came from peripheral blood. These receptors were obtained from a man aged 45 to 65 with Graves' ophthalmopathy. The CDR3 runs from the conserved cysteine through the conserved F or W. The D gene is left open where the match is weak. The size of a clone is reported for some rows only, either as once, few or many, or as a class for expanded clones.

>TRBD2|once|TRBJ2-4|TRBV27
CASRNSGVSELAKNIQYF
TGTGCCAGCAGGAATAGCGGGGTTAGTGAACTAGCCAAAAACATTCAGTACTTC
>NA|NA|TRBJ1-5|TRBV19
CASSISTGIVQPQHF
TGTGCCAGTAGTATATCTACAGGGATCGTTCAGCCCCAGCATTTT
>NA|NA|TRBJ2-7|TRBV15
CATSRLATGFYEQYF
TGTGCCACCAGCAGACTGGCAACAGGGTTTTACGAGCAGTACTTC
>NA|many|TRBJ1-1|TRBV6-5
CASSNQGRNTEAFF
TGTGCCAGCAGCAATCAGGGGAGGAACACTGAAGCTTTCTTT
>NA|many|TRBJ1-1|TRBV5-1
CASSLRDLNTEAFF
TGCGCCAGCAGCTTACGGGACCTCAACACTGAAGCTTTCTTT
>TRBD2|few|TRBJ2-4|TRBV18
CASSSTSGKANIQYF
TGTGCCAGCTCATCGACTAGCGGGAAGGCAAACATTCAGTACTTC
>TRBD1|many|TRBJ2-3|TRBV7-8
CASSLDRGADTQYF
TGTGCCAGCAGCTTAGACAGGGGCGCAGATACGCAGTATTTT
>NA|many|TRBJ2-4|TRBV10-3
CATRMEGGSKNIQYF
TGTGCCACCAGAATGGAGGGAGGTTCTAAAAACATTCAGTACTTC
>NA|many|TRBJ2-2|TRBV7-2
CASSFGRAFNTGELFF
TGTGCCAGCAGCTTTGGCAGGGCCTTTAACACCGGGGAGCTGTTTTTT
>NA|NA|TRBJ2-7|TRBV7-2
CASSIDSYEQYF
TGTGCCAGCAGCATTGACTCCTACGAGCAGTACTTC
>TRBD2|many|TRBJ2-5|TRBV6-5
CASSYSTSLETQYF
TGTGCCAGCAGTTACTCGACTAGCTTGGAGACCCAGTACTTC
>NA|many|TRBJ2-7|TRBV20-1
CSAREGQGRTYEQYF
TGCAGTGCTAGAGAGGGACAAGGACGGACATACGAGCAGTACTTC
>TRBD1|NA|TRBJ1-1|TRBV30
CAWSSWTGVNTEAFF
TGTGCCTGGAGCTCCTGGACAGGGGTGAACACTGAAGCTTTCTTT
>TRBD2|many|TRBJ2-5|TRBV29-1
CSVSLAGVQETQYF
TGCAGCGTCTCACTAGCGGGGGTGCAAGAGACCCAGTACTTC
>TRBD1|many|TRBJ2-7|TRBV10-3
CAIRGGTGANEQYF
TGTGCCATCCGGGGGGGGACAGGGGCTAACGAGCAGTACTTC
>NA|NA|TRBJ1-5|TRBV28
CASSLNGGFDQPQHF
TGTGCCAGCAGTCTCAATGGGGGCTTTGATCAGCCCCAGCATTTT
>TRBD2|many|TRBJ2-5|TRBV29-1
CSVGTSGRRGETQYF
TGCAGCGTCGGGACTAGCGGGAGGAGGGGAGAGACCCAGTACTTC
>NA|NA|TRBJ2-7|TRBV12-3/TRBV12-4
CASSLAGTPNEQYF
TGTGCCAGCAGTCTCGCCGGGACCCCAAACGAGCAGTACTTC
>NA|NA|TRBJ1-1|TRBV12-3/TRBV12-4
CASRGSPNTEAFF
TGTGCCAGTAGGGGCTCCCCTAACACTGAAGCTTTCTTT
>TRBD2|many|TRBJ2-5|TRBV28
CASSPTSDQETQYF
TGTGCCAGCAGCCCCACTAGCGACCAAGAGACCCAGTACTTC
>NA|many|TRBJ2-7|TRBV11-2
CASSYIRAKAYEQYF
TGTGCCAGCAGTTATATCCGGGCCAAAGCCTACGAGCAGTACTTC
>NA|many|TRBJ2-7|TRBV12-3/TRBV12-4
CASSPTSGRFGEQYF
TGTGCCAGCAGTCCGACGTCGGGCAGATTCGGGGAGCAGTACTTC
>TRBD1|NA|TRBJ1-2|TRBV12-3/TRBV12-4
CASSQDRGDGYTF
TGTGCCAGCAGTCAAGACAGGGGGGATGGCTACACCTTC
>TRBD1|many|TRBJ2-7|TRBV19
CASSPRRDRGSYEQYF
TGTGCCAGTAGTCCTAGGAGGGACAGGGGCTCCTACGAGCAGTACTTC
>NA|many|TRBJ1-5|TRBV3-1
CASSQGAASNQPQHF
TGTGCCAGCAGCCAGGGGGCGGCGAGCAATCAGCCCCAGCATTTT
>TRBD1|many|TRBJ2-3|TRBV12-5
CASGSGTASTDTQYF
TGTGCTAGTGGTTCCGGGACAGCTAGCACAGATACGCAGTATTTT
>NA|many|TRBJ1-5|TRBV12-3/TRBV12-4
CASSLAVSNQPQHF
TGTGCCAGCAGTTTGGCGGTTAGCAATCAGCCCCAGCATTTT
>NA|NA|TRBJ1-5|TRBV12-5
CASGLIGRVNQPQHF
TGTGCTAGTGGTTTAATTGGCAGGGTCAATCAGCCCCAGCATTTT
>TRBD1|many|TRBJ1-1|TRBV28
CASSIQGAKGEAFF
TGTGCCAGCAGTATACAGGGGGCGAAGGGTGAAGCTTTCTTT
>NA|many|TRBJ1-1|TRBV4-1
CASSQDRDTEAFF
TGCGCCAGCAGCCAAGATCGTGACACTGAAGCTTTCTTT
>NA|NA|TRBJ1-1|TRBV6-1
CASSPTDTTEAFF
TGTGCCAGCAGTCCCACCGACACCACTGAAGCTTTCTTT
>NA|few|TRBJ2-5|TRBV28
CVSSRLGPGTQYF
TGTGTCAGCAGCAGACTAGGTCCGGGGACCCAGTACTTC
>NA|many|TRBJ1-2|TRBV12-5
CASGSGLNYGYTF
TGTGCTAGTGGGTCGGGACTCAACTATGGCTACACCTTC
>NA|many|TRBJ1-1|TRBV27
CASSFSPGATEAFF
TGTGCCAGCAGTTTTTCCCCAGGGGCGACTGAAGCTTTCTTT
>TRBD2|many|TRBJ2-5|TRBV7-2
CASSSTSESAAQYF
TGTGCCAGCAGCTCCACTAGCGAGTCCGCCGCCCAGTACTTC
>TRBD1|NA|TRBJ1-1|TRBV6-1
CASRNADRVGTEAFF
TGTGCCAGCAGGAACGCGGACAGGGTTGGGACTGAAGCTTTCTTT
>NA|many|TRBJ1-5|TRBV19
CASSIVDRNQPQHF
TGTGCCAGTAGTATAGTAGACAGGAATCAGCCCCAGCATTTT
>TRBD2|many|TRBJ2-7|TRBV28
CASSRREGLGEQYF
TGTGCCAGCAGTAGGCGGGAGGGCCTGGGGGAGCAGTACTTC
>TRBD2|many|TRBJ2-2|TRBV10-3
CAISDIAGGGELFF
TGTGCCATCAGTGATATCGCGGGGGGCGGGGAGCTGTTTTTT
>TRBD2|many|TRBJ2-7|TRBV2
CASMNAGGFYEQYF
TGTGCCAGCATGAACGCGGGGGGTTTCTACGAGCAGTACTTC
>NA|many|TRBJ1-2|TRBV27
CATGGAEYGYTF
TGTGCCACCGGGGGCGCGGAATATGGCTACACCTTC
>NA|many|TRBJ2-2|TRBV10-3
CAISETPSLRGGELFF
TGTGCCATCAGTGAGACTCCCAGTCTGCGGGGCGGGGAGCTGTTTTTT